This T cell receptor beta chain was recorded in a study of STAT5B mutations in CD4+ large granular lymphocyte leukemia. Study-level points and caveats: No patients shared main leukemic clonotypes, though 20% to 25% appeared at low frequency elsewhere. Without putative leukemic clones, patient CD4-sorted repertoires remained more clonal than healthy CD4+ repertoires.

Points on this clone: Its specificity is not known.

TCRdb's copy holds only in-frame clones and misses some; the assay was immunoSEQ multiplex PCR. Counted here are 40,000 to 55,000 clones, roughly 80% occurring once; the ten biggest clones make up about 0.34%. Sequencing was performed on CD4+ T cells from blood buffy coats. The sequence came from a human donor in good health.

This CDR3 reads CASIELGSNQPQHF. The CDR3 DNA sequence: TGTGCCAGTATTGAATTGGGTAGCAATCAGCCCCAGCATTTT. J is TRBJ1-5 and V is TRBV19; D remains ambiguous. Trimming took off 7 bases at V and 0 bases at J, with 10 bases between the two ends. CDR3 length: 14 amino acids. The germline V gene encodes CDR1 LNHDA and CDR2 SQIVND (reference sequence). The full variable domain, in which reference TRBV19 and TRBJ1-5 provide the parts outside the CDR3, is DGGITQSPKYLFRKEGQNVTLSCEQNLNHDAMYWYRQDPGQGLRLIYYSQIVNDFQKGDIAEGYSVSREKKESFPLTVTSAQKNPTAFYLCASIELGSNQPQHFGDGTRLSIL.